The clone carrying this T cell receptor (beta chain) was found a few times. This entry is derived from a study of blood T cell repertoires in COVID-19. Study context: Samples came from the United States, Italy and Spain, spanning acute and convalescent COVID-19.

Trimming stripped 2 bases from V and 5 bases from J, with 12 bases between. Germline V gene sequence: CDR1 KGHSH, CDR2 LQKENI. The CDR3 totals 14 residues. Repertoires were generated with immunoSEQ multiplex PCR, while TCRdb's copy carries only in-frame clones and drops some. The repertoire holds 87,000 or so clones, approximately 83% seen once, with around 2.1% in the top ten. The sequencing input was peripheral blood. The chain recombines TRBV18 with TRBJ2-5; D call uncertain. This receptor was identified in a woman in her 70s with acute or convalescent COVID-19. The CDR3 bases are TGTGCCAGCTCACCATCTAGTACGCTGGAGACCCAGTACTTC. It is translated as CASSPSSTLETQYF.